This record covers a single TCR beta chain. This CDR3 is built from 12 residues. CDR1 and CDR2 from the germline V gene are DFQATT and SNEGSKA (reference sequence). Trimming removed 6 bases from V and 4 bases from J, with 12 bases in between. A J-beta primer mix and a sample-barcoded 5' primer were used in a second PCR of about 7 to 12 cycles. One entry per CDR3 protein results from TCRdb running MiXCR on the 5' RACE reads. The sample has about 780,000 distinct CDR3 sequences, roughly 26% seen once. The data are from a study of blood T cells in healthy people across ages. These data were also reused for a study on T cells of mothers and their children. That paper adds: Over 9.5 million reads per mother and some 3 million per child were obtained.

This chain joins TRBV20-1 and TRBJ1-1; tentative D call: TRBD1 (5 bases). The receptor was derived from a boy between 10 and 17 years old in good health. Sequencing was performed on blood. CDR3 protein: CSAQTGGTEAFF. The CDR3 DNA follows: TGCAGTGCCCAGACGGGGGGCACTGAAGCTTTCTTT.